This section outlines one T cell receptor beta chain sequence together with its context. There are many counts of this clonotype. The specificity of this receptor is unknown. Base qualities are not recorded, but no much larger clone differs from it by a single base. The data stem from a study of identical twins listed by TCRdb under 2016. For the study in its entirety: TCR alpha and beta repertoires from monozygotic twins, unrelated adults of various ages and cord blood were deep-sequenced to test whether fetal clonotypes persist. To rule out contamination, replicate twin experiments were performed at different times with different library preparation protocols. Study-wide findings and limitations: Compared with coincidental sharing between unrelated individuals, an excess of low generation-probability sequences was observed among out-of-frame TCR alpha sequences shared between twins. Because the same donors could not be followed over many years, the conclusions depended on cross-sectional statistical analysis. Fewer insertions were carried by abundant cord blood beta clonotypes; a weaker similar trend was observed in young adult naive repertoires, while no such trend was observed in memory repertoires. Out-of-frame TCR alpha sharing in monozygotic twins was systematically underestimated by recombination models, whereas sharing between unrelated individuals was in agreement with the recombination models. Invariant T cells such as MAIT and iNKT could partly confound zero-insertion analyses, though diverse VJ usage argued against this for most clonotypes. Excess twin sharing in beta out-of-frame sequences was weaker because fewer shared sequences lowered the signal-to-noise ratio.

The CDR3 starts with the cysteine, ends with the phenylalanine, and has 15 residues. This entry keeps only the CDR3 DNA: 45 bases, framed from base 1. The junction shows trimming of 0 bases on V and 5 bases on J, plus 13 bases between the germline ends. CDR1 and CDR2 are read off the germline V gene (reference sequence) as LGHDT and YNNKEL. Library generation was performed with 5' RACE. Instrument on record: Illumina HiSeq 2000. Template switching added a universal primer binding site, and the final cDNA carried a unique molecular identifier that allowed TCR cDNA molecules to be counted accurately. Specific primers in the conserved constant-segment region were used to synthesize first-strand cDNA for the TCR alpha and beta chains. To control for contamination, each cDNA library was double barcoded with a SMART-Mk sample barcode plus Illumina barcodes. Two successive PCR steps introduced TruSeq adapter sequences along with Illumina sample barcodes. The Illumina HiSeq platform was used with custom primers to sequence TCR alpha and beta cDNA libraries. Concerning the study's data processing: MiGEC processed the raw reads to extract unique molecular identifiers, while MiXCR was used to determine the CDR3 positions. For each individual, recombination models were inferred using an EM algorithm with the repgenHMM and IGoR tools. The analysis of shared clonotypes was done with the tcR package in R, with sharing normalized by the product of cloneset sizes. To study raw recombination without the effects of thymic and clonal selection, out-of-frame nonproductive sequences were analyzed. TCRdb's own reprocessing of the public reads used fastp at Q25 and MiXCR and kept productive beta chains. For every CDR3 protein sequence, its rows merge into one entry that carries the most common genes and DNA. The V and J calls were determined by TCRdb, not by the authors. In all, the sample holds 400,000 to 500,000 distinct CDR3 sequences, and around 18% of those were seen once. 9.5% to 15% of the sample goes to the ten largest clones.

Every donor was a healthy Caucasian. Three unrelated non-twin adults were additionally sequenced: a male aged 18 to 30, a male aged 50 to 59 and a female aged 50 to 59. Miltenyi CD45RO+ enrichment and human naive T-cell isolation kits were used to isolate memory (CD45RO+) and naive T cells from PBMC. This TCR derives from a man aged 50 to 60 in good health. What was sequenced was naive T cells sorted from blood. According to the study, the label for this sample's cell subset or site signals: cells isolated with a human naive T-cell isolation kit. The chain is made from TRBV3-1 and TRBJ2-5, with the D gene too uncertain to name. The nucleotides read TGTGCCAGCAGCCAAGATGCACCGGGTGAGGAGACCCAGTACTTC. Its protein product is CASSQDAPGEETQYF.